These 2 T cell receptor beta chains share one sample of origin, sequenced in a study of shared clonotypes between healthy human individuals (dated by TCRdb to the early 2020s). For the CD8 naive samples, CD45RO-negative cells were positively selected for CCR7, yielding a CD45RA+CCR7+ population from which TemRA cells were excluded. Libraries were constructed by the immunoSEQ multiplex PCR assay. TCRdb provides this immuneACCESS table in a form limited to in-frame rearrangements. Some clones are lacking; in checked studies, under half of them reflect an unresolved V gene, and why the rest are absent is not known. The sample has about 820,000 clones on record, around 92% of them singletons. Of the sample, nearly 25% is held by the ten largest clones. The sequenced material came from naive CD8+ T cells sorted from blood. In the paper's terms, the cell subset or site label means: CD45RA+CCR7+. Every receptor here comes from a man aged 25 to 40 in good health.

The CDR3 loop reads CASSIVAGMETQYF. CDR3 DNA: TGTGCCAGTAGTATAGTGGCAGGGATGGAGACCCAGTACTTC. The V call is TRBV19, the J call TRBJ2-5, with D maybe TRBD1 (5 bases). This CDR3 is 14 amino acids long. The germline gives CDR1 LNHDA, CDR2 SQIVND (reference sequence). Trimming took off 1 base at V and 5 bases at J, with 11 bases between the two ends.

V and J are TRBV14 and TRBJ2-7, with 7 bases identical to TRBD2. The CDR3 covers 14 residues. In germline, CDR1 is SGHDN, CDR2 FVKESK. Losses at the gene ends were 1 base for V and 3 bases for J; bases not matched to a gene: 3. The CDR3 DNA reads TGTGCCAGCAGCCAAGTCGGGGGGTTCTACGAGCAGTACTTC. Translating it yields CASSQVGGFYEQYF.